In this sample, the clone carrying this T cell receptor (beta chain) turned up a few times. TCRdb itself ran the 5' RACE reads through MiXCR, one entry per CDR3 protein. The sample shows 350,000 to 550,000 distinct CDR3 sequences, 18% of them seen only once. The germline V gene has CDR1 MNHEY and CDR2 SVGAGI. Trimming pared 5 bases from V and 2 bases from J, leaving 12 bases between. The CDR3 is made up of 14 amino acids. The data originate from a study of T cells after yellow fever vaccination. The source is a young man who received the YFV17D yellow fever vaccine. The chain combines TRBV6-5 with TRBJ1-2; the D is unclear. The sample here was PBMCs, taken before the yellow fever booster vaccination. CDR3: CASSPPGGNYGYTF. The CDR3, as DNA: TGTGCCAGCAGTCCCCCGGGCGGGAACTATGGCTACACCTTC.